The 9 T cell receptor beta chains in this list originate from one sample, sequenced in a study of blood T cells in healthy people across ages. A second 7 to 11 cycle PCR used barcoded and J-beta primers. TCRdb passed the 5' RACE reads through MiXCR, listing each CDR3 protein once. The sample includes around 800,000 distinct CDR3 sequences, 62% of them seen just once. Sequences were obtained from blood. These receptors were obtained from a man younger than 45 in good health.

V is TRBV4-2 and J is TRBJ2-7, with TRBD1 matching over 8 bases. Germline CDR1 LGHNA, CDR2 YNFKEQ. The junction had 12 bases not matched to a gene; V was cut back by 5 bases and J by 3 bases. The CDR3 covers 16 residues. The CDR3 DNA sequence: TGTGCCAGCAGCGTACTTACCGGGACAGGCGTCTACGAGCAGTACTTC. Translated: CASSVLTGTGVYEQYF.

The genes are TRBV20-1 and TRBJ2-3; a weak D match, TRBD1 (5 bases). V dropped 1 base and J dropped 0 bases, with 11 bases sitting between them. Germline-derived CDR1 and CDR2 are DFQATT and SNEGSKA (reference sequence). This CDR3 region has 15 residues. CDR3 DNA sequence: TGCAGTGCTAGAGTACCGACAGCTAGCACAGATACGCAGTATTTT. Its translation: CSARVPTASTDTQYF.

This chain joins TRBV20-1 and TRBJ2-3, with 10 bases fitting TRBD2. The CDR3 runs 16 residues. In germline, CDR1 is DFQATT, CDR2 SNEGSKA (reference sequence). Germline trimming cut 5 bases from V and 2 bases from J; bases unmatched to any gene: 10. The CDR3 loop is CSAGWVAGGHTDTQYF. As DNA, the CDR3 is TGCAGTGCTGGGTGGGTAGCGGGGGGCCACACAGATACGCAGTATTTT.

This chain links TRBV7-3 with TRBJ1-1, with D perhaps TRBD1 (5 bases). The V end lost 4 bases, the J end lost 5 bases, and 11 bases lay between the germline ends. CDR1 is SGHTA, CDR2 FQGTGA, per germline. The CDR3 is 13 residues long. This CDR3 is CASSWGEKTEAFF. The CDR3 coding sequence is TGTGCCAGCAGCTGGGGGGAAAAGACTGAAGCTTTCTTT.

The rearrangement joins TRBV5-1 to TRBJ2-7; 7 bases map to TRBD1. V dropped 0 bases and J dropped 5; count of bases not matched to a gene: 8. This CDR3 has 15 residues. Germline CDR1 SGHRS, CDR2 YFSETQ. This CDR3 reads CASSLGQGITDEQYF. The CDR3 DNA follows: TGCGCCAGCAGCTTGGGACAGGGAATCACTGACGAGCAGTACTTC.

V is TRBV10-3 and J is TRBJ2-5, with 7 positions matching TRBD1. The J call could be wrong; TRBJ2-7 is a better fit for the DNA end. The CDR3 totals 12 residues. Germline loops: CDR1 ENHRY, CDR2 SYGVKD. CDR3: CAISGDSNEQYF. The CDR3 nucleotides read TGTGCCATCAGTGGGGACAGCAACGAGCAGTACTTC.

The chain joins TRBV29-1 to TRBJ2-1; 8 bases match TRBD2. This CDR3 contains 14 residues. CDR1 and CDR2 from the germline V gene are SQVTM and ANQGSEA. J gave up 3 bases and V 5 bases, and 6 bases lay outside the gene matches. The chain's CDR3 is CSVRTSRLYNEQFF. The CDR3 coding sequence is TGCAGCGTTCGGACTAGCCGGCTCTACAATGAGCAGTTCTTC.

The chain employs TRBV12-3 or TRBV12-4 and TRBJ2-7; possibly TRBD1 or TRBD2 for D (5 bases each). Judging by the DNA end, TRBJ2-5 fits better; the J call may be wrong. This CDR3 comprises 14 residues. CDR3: CASSPGTTGETQYF. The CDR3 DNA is TGTGCCAGCAGCCCGGGGACCACCGGGGAGACCCAGTACTTC.

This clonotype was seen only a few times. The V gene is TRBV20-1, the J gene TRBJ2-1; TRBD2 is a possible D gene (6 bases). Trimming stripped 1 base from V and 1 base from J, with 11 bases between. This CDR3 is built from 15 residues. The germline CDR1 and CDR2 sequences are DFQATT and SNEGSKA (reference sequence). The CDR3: CSARGGTDSYNEQFF. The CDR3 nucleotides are TGCAGTGCTAGAGGCGGGACGGATTCCTACAATGAGCAGTTCTTC.